The entry below gives a single T cell receptor beta chain sequence along with its context. Its specific antigen is unknown. Within one base of it there is no much larger clone, and no base qualities were kept. The sample comes from a study of blood T cell repertoires in COVID-19 (dated by TCRdb to the early 2020s). For context, the study as a whole: The collaborator samples originated in the United States, Italy and Spain and spanned the acute and convalescent phases of COVID-19. The material from the prospective study consisted of cDNA or gDNA derived from T cells, B-cell-depleted T cells, or PBMCs. The dataset comprised deeply sampled blood TCRbeta repertoires from subjects exposed to, actively infected with, or recovered from COVID-19. A freely available public database, intended as a resource for researchers studying the immune response to SARS-CoV-2, is where the repertoires were released. Samples came from the ongoing ImmuneRACE study (first 160 participants) plus 1,254 subjects from 6 global collaborators. The sample metadata nearly always contained a de-identified subject ID, COVID-19 status, age in years and sex. Where available, HLA class I and class II types were obtained from metadata supplied by the sample provider rather than from assay-based typing. Findings and caveats that apply to the study as a whole: The amount of clinical and demographic metadata varied by source and participant and was provided uncurated.

TCRbeta CDR3 regions were amplified from genomic DNA by means of the immunoSEQ Assay, a bias-controlled multiplex PCR. From the authors' description of their analysis: The number of nucleated cells in each sample was estimated from the amplification of reference gene primers within the assay. To quantify the absolute abundance of each unique TCRbeta CDR3 rearrangement, sequence reads were collapsed and filtered. Productive Simpson clonality was computed per sample as the square root of Simpson's diversity index over productive rearrangements. TCRdb holds this immuneACCESS table with in-frame rearrangements only. Some clones are missing; in checked studies, unresolved V genes explain under half, and the rest has no known cause. Clone size and the V and J calls come from that table; the DNA yielded D and trimming. The sample table holds about 200,000 clones, of which around four fifths were seen once. The ten largest make up 8.2% of the sample.

At one collaborating source in Seattle, patients were enrolled during active infection and were followed longitudinally through the course of disease. Each collaborating institution followed its own protocols to collect whole blood in K2EDTA tubes. For TCRbeta analysis, collaborators shipped samples in one of three forms: frozen whole blood, isolated PBMCs, or DNA extracted from either of those sample types. Via the germline V gene, CDR1 is SGHRS and CDR2 YFSETQ. Its CDR3 holds 17 amino acids, cysteine through phenylalanine. The read is trimmed to its CDR3 DNA, 51 bases read in frame from base 1. Trimming takes 0 bases off V and 4 bases off J; junction bases not matched to a gene: 11.

Here the chain combines TRBV5-1 and TRBJ2-3, with 7 middle bases fitting TRBD2. This TCR was sampled from a woman of 80 years or more with COVID-19, enrolled during active disease. Sequencing was done on a sample of peripheral blood. The CDR3 amino acid sequence is: CASSLVGGGLRADTQYF. DNA sequence: TGCGCCAGCAGCTTGGTCGGCGGGGGTCTTAGGGCAGATACGCAGTATTTT.